These T cell receptor beta chains were read from a single sample in a study of neoadjuvant anti-PD-1 for oral cavity cancer. The method was immunoSEQ multiplex PCR; TCRdb's version includes in-frame clones alone and lacks a portion of them. The top ten clones hold around 3.1% of a sample with around 81,000 clones, about four fifths of them seen once. This specimen was PBMCs, taken before nivolumab (anti-PD-1) treatment. These receptors all come from a person between 40 and 80 years old with oral cavity squamous cell carcinoma. Each CDR3 is given with its conserved first and last residue. The D gene is left open where the match is weak. For some rows the clone size is stated as once, few or many, or as a class when expanded; others skip it.

j_call	clone_size	v_call	d_call	cdr3_nt	cdr3_aa
TRBJ2-5	once	TRBV5-1	TRBD2	TGCGCCAGCACATCAGGACTAGCGGGAGGGGCTGAGACCCAGTACTTC	CASTSGLAGGAETQYF
TRBJ2-7	-	TRBV7-9	-	TGTGCCAGCAGCTTAGCCGGAGGGGGGAGCAACGAGCAGTACTTC	CASSLAGGGSNEQYF
TRBJ1-4	once	TRBV27	TRBD1	TGTGCCAGCTCCCGGGGGACAGGGTATGAAAAACTGTTTTTT	CASSRGTGYEKLFF
TRBJ1-1	once	TRBV18	-	TGTGCCAGCTCATCTATAATCGGACCTACGGGGACTGAAGCTTTCTTT	CASSSIIGPTGTEAFF
TRBJ2-7	many	TRBV6-6	-	TGTGCCAGCAGTTACTTCACCCTGACGTACTCCTACGAGCAGTACTTC	CASSYFTLTYSYEQYF
TRBJ2-5	-	TRBV2	-	TGTGCCAGCAGTGGGGACCTAGAGACCCAGTACTTC	CASSGDLETQYF
TRBJ2-3	-	TRBV30	TRBD2	TGTGCCTGTCAACTAGCGGGAGGGCGGTATACGCAGTATTTT	CACQLAGGRYTQYF
TRBJ2-1	once	TRBV7-9	TRBD2	TGTGCCAGCAGCTTAGATGCTAGCGGGAGGGCCAGTGAGCAGTTCTTC	CASSLDASGRASEQFF
TRBJ1-1	-	TRBV7-3	TRBD1	TGTGCCAGCAGCCTAGGACAGGGTAGGACTGAAGCTTTCTTT	CASSLGQGRTEAFF
TRBJ2-1	-	TRBV6-1	-	TGTGCCATCCGCCTTGAGGGCTCCAAATACGAGCAGTTCTTC	CAIRLEGSKYEQFF
TRBJ2-1	-	TRBV29-1	TRBD1	TGCAGCGTTGAACGACAGGGTTACAATGAGCAGTTCTTC	CSVERQGYNEQFF
TRBJ1-2	-	TRBV20-1	-	TGCAGTGCTAGCAGAGACTATGGCTACACCTTC	CSASRDYGYTF
TRBJ2-1	once	TRBV5-1	TRBD1	TGCGCCAGCAGCGCCCCCGACAGGGGGCAGGGCAATGAGCAGTTCTTC	CASSAPDRGQGNEQFF
TRBJ1-4	-	TRBV10-3	-	TGTGCCATCAGTGAATCAGGGATAGGTAATGAAAAACTGTTTTTT	CAISESGIGNEKLFF
TRBJ1-1	-	TRBV10-3	-	TGTGCCATCAGTGAGTCTGGCGGGGGGACTGAAGCTTTCTTT	CAISESGGGTEAFF
TRBJ2-7	-	TRBV5-1	TRBD1	TGCGCCAGCAGCTCCAGGACAGGGAATGTCGCCTACGAGCAGTACTTC	CASSSRTGNVAYEQYF
TRBJ1-2	-	TRBV28	TRBD1	TGTGCCAGCAGCGTAGGGACAGCCTATGGCTACACCTTC	CASSVGTAYGYTF
TRBJ1-2	-	TRBV5-1	TRBD1	TGCGCCAGCAGCGGCGGACAGGGCGGCTATGGCTACACCTTC	CASSGGQGGYGYTF
TRBJ2-2	-	TRBV7-3	TRBD1	TGTGCCAGCAGCTTAAAGGGGTGGACAGGGGGAACCGGGGAGCTGTTTTTT	CASSLKGWTGGTGELFF
TRBJ2-7	-	TRBV27	-	TGTGCCAGCAGCAGAACGGTCCAGACGGACGAGCAGTACTTC	CASSRTVQTDEQYF
TRBJ2-1	-	TRBV5-1	-	TGCGCCAGCAGCTTGGCCGTTGGGGGGCGCGCGGATGAGCAGTTCTTC	CASSLAVGGRADEQFF
TRBJ2-2	-	TRBV10-3	-	TGTGCCATCTCCTTGATGGCCACCGGGGAGCTGTTTTTT	CAISLMATGELFF
TRBJ1-2	once	TRBV29-1	-	TGCAGCGTTGGTAGCCCTAACTATGGCTACACCTTC	CSVGSPNYGYTF
TRBJ1-1	few	TRBV5-6	TRBD1	TGTGCCAGCAGCTTGGTTGGGACAGGGGGCACTGAAGCTTTCTTT	CASSLVGTGGTEAFF
TRBJ2-5	-	TRBV6-1	-	TGTGCCAGCAACCGGGTCCAAGAGACCCAGTACTTC	CASNRVQETQYF
TRBJ2-7	-	TRBV2	-	TGTGCCAGCAGTGAAGCGCGCAGCAGGGTTGTTTCCTACGAGCAGTACTTC	CASSEARSRVVSYEQYF
TRBJ2-2	-	TRBV6-5	TRBD1	TGTGCCAGCAGATACAGGGGGATGAACACCGGGGAGCTGTTTTTT	CASRYRGMNTGELFF
TRBJ2-5	-	TRBV5-1	TRBD1	TGCGCCAGCAGCCGAGCCCTGACAGGGGGTATCCTGGAGACCCAGTACTTC	CASSRALTGGILETQYF
TRBJ2-7	-	TRBV6-5	-	TGTGCCAGCAGTTCAGGGCAGGGGGAGCAGTACTTC	CASSSGQGEQYF
TRBJ2-2	-	TRBV18	TRBD2	TGTGCCAGCTCTCAACTAGCGCCCGCGAACACCGGGGAGCTGTTTTTT	CASSQLAPANTGELFF
TRBJ2-2	-	TRBV5-6	-	TGTGCCAGCAGCCCCCGGCAGGAACCTAACACCGGGGAGCTGTTTTTT	CASSPRQEPNTGELFF
TRBJ2-3	-	TRBV11-2	-	TGTGCCAGCAGCTTAGGTGGGGTTGGTGGCACAGATACGCAGTATTTT	CASSLGGVGGTDTQYF
TRBJ1-1	-	TRBV29-1	-	TGCAGCGCCGCCTTAGGGGGTTTCGCTGAAGCTTTCTTT	CSAALGGFAEAFF
TRBJ1-1	-	TRBV30	-	TGTGCCTGGAGTGTAAGTTTTGTGAACACTGAAGCTTTCTTT	CAWSVSFVNTEAFF
TRBJ2-5	few	TRBV5-1	-	TGCGCCAGCAGCTCAACGGGACAACAGCAAGAGACCCAGTACTTC	CASSSTGQQQETQYF
TRBJ1-4	-	TRBV7-2	-	TGTGCCAGCAGCCCCCCCGCCAATGAAAAACTGTTTTTT	CASSPPANEKLFF
TRBJ2-3	-	TRBV7-8	TRBD2	TGTGCCAGCACCGTAGCGGGGTTAACAGATACGCAGTATTTT	CASTVAGLTDTQYF
TRBJ2-7	-	TRBV4-1	-	TGCGCCAGCAGCCATCTCCTGAGGGAGAACGAGCAGTACTTC	CASSHLLRENEQYF
TRBJ2-7	-	TRBV6-6	TRBD1	TGTGCCAGCAGACAGGGACAGCTGTACGAGCAGTACTTC	CASRQGQLYEQYF
TRBJ2-6	-	TRBV7-6	-	TGTGCCAGCAGCTTAGGGGCAGGGGTCACCTCTGGGGCCAACGTCCTGACTTTC	CASSLGAGVTSGANVLTF
TRBJ2-2	-	TRBV6-5	TRBD2	TGTGCCAGCAGGGGGGAGACTAGCGGTACCGGGGAGCTGTTTTTT	CASRGETSGTGELFF
TRBJ2-1	-	TRBV10-3	TRBD2	TGTGCCATCAGTGAGTCGACGGGGGGCTACAATGAGCAGTTCTTC	CAISESTGGYNEQFF
TRBJ2-7	-	TRBV4-1	TRBD1	TGCGCCAGCGAGTGGGACAGCCCTTACGAGCAGTACTTC	CASEWDSPYEQYF
TRBJ2-7	-	TRBV25-1	-	TGTGCCAGCAGTGAAGTTGGGCAGACGGGCGAGCAGTACTTC	CASSEVGQTGEQYF